This T cell receptor beta chain was obtained from a study of shared T cell receptors in the human thymus. Profiled with immunoSEQ multiplex PCR; TCRdb holds only in-frame clones, not every one. The table has approximately 760,000 clones, 70% to 90% seen once; the top ten hold about 0.0098%. This CDR3 has 19 amino acids. Per germline, CDR1 MNHNS and CDR2 SASEGT. With V trimmed by 2 bases and J by 3 bases, 17 bases remained unmatched. This same sample was also part of a study on human thymus T cells. That report notes: Resected material from corrective heart surgery provided the thymus tissue analysed. Related work found strong thymic repertoire overlap between unrelated individuals.

The clonotype was recovered from a girl less than two years old with a congenital heart defect. The sequenced material came from thymocytes. The chain combines TRBV6-1 with TRBJ2-7; 9 bases align to TRBD2. CDR3 bases: TGTGCCAGCAGTGAACTGGGGCGCGGGGGGGCCCCGAGAGGCTACGAGCAGTACTTC. This codes for CASSELGRGGAPRGYEQYF.